This T cell receptor beta chain was identified during a study of blood T cell repertoires in COVID-19. Background on the study: Donors in the United States, Italy and Spain gave samples during acute or convalescent COVID-19. PBMCs, B-cell-depleted T cells, or T cells provided the cDNA or gDNA that made up the material.

The CDR3 is made up of 15 amino acids. The ends lost 2 bases at V and 7 bases at J; junction bases unmatched: 10. Germline values: CDR1 SQVTM, CDR2 ANQGSEA. Authors' methods: How many nucleated cells were present was estimated from reference gene primer amplification. The repertoire was sequenced with immunoSEQ multiplex PCR; TCRdb's copy has only in-frame clones and lacks some. The V and J calls and clone size are taken from that table; D and trimming were inferred from the DNA. This sample has a few hundred thousand clones, with about 90% found just once. Participant age was roughly 18 to 95 years, and participants resided in about two dozen US areas.

V and J are TRBV29-1 and TRBJ2-1; TRBD1 agrees at 8 bases. Sequencing used PBMCs or T cells enriched from blood (not recorded which). This clonotype was sampled from a woman in her 30s who had recovered from COVID-19. CDR3 DNA sequence: TGCAGCGTTGAAATAGGACAGGGTAGTCTAAATGAGCAGTTCTTC. Translating it yields CSVEIGQGSLNEQFF.